These 27 T cell receptor beta chains were all obtained from the same sample, sequenced in a study of human T cells and chemical hapten exposure. Library preparation tagged each individual cDNA molecule with a unique molecular identifier. MiXCR was run by TCRdb on the reads, yielding one entry per CDR3 protein. The table has fewer than 150,000 distinct CDR3 sequences, roughly 8.5% seen once. Unfractionated whole blood served as the source for total RNA extraction. The sample consisted of whole blood. Source of these receptors: a human donor in good health. Some clones in this sample may be carry-over from other donors' samples.

This clonotype was detected a few times. The V and J genes are TRBV12-5 and TRBJ2-7, with 10 positions matching TRBD2. Germline loops: CDR1 LGHNT, CDR2 FRNRAP. The CDR3 has 16 residues. The junction had 8 bases not matched to a gene; V was cut back by 6 bases and J by 0 bases. CDR3 DNA: TGTGCTAGTGGCCGTCCGACTAGCGGGCCCTCCTACGAGCAGTACTTC. This encodes CASGRPTSGPSYEQYF.

The chain has TRBV10-3 and TRBJ2-3, with 9 bases identical to TRBD1. Germline CDR1 ENHRY, CDR2 SYGVKD. V shed 6 bases and J 4 bases; nucleotides not matched to a gene: 8. The CDR3 loop spans 15 amino acids. In DNA form, the CDR3 reads TGTGCCATCAGACCCGGGACAGGGAACCCAGATACGCAGTATTTT. This translates into CAIRPGTGNPDTQYF.

This chain links TRBV29-1 with TRBJ2-2; possibly TRBD1 for D (5 bases). V lost 4 bases to trimming and J lost 7 bases, with 16 bases between them. There are 14 residues in the CDR3. Germline V gives CDR1 SQVTM, CDR2 ANQGSEA. The CDR3 nucleotides are TGCAGCGTTGGGTCGGCAGGGCGGAGCGGGGAGCTGTTTTTT. Its translation: CSVGSAGRSGELFF.

The gene calls are TRBV29-1 and TRBJ2-3, with 16 positions matching TRBD2. The germline V gene encodes CDR1 SQVTM and CDR2 ANQGSEA. The CDR3 runs 15 residues. V shed 8 bases, J shed 3 bases, and the junction held 5 bases outside the gene matches. CDR3 nucleotides: TGCAGCTCGGGACTAGCGGGGGGGGGGACAGATACGCAGTATTTT. This codes for CSSGLAGGGTDTQYF.

This clonotype was recorded at least ten times. The gene calls are TRBV6-6 and TRBJ1-2, with 7 bases lining up with TRBD1. With 6 bases clipped from V and 7 bases from J, the junction kept 2 bases outside the gene matches. This CDR3 contains 11 residues. Looked up from germline, CDR1 is MNHNY and CDR2 is SVGAGI (reference sequence). The CDR3 sequence: CASRAGGGYTF. The CDR3 coding sequence is TGTGCCAGCAGAGCAGGGGGTGGCTACACCTTC.

A few counts support this clonotype. J is TRBJ2-2 and V is TRBV11-1; possible D gene TRBD1, 5 bases. The ends were cut back, 2 bases at V and 4 bases at J, with 14 bases in the middle. CDR1 and CDR2 from the germline V gene are SGHAT and FQDESV (reference sequence). This CDR3 spans 16 amino acids. CDR3 DNA: TGTGCCAGCAGCTTACGGCAAGTACAGGTCACCGGGGAGCTGTTTTTT. Its protein is CASSLRQVQVTGELFF.

This clonotype has more than one count but fewer than ten. The V gene is TRBV6-6, the J gene TRBJ2-7; no clear D gene. Germline CDR1 is MNHNY and CDR2 is SVGAGI (reference sequence). CDR3 length: 15 amino acids. The V end was cut by 2 bases, the J end by 0 bases, with 11 bases between. The CDR3 sequence: CASSYVRQDSYEQYF. CDR3 DNA: TGTGCCAGCAGTTACGTTCGGCAGGACTCCTACGAGCAGTACTTC.

This clonotype was recorded many times. This chain joins TRBV12-3 or TRBV12-4 and TRBJ1-6; a weak D match, TRBD1 (5 bases). The V end lost 5 bases, the J end lost 9 bases, and 17 bases lay between the germline ends. The CDR3 is made up of 15 amino acids. CDR3 region: CASSDRDLGGSPLHF. DNA for the CDR3: TGTGCCAGCAGTGACCGGGACTTAGGCGGTTCACCCCTCCACTTT.

The chain recombines TRBV6-1 with TRBJ2-7, with TRBD1 identical over 11 bases. Germline V CDR1 and CDR2: MNHNS, SASEGT. The V gene end was trimmed by 4 bases and the J gene end by 5 bases; junction bases not matched to a gene: 7. This CDR3 is 15 amino acids long. In DNA, the CDR3 is TGTGCCAGCAGTGCCCGGGACAGGGGGATGGACGAGCAGTACTTC. Residues: CASSARDRGMDEQYF.

This clonotype was seen more than once but under ten times. This chain uses TRBV7-9 with TRBJ2-7, with 9 positions matching TRBD2. This CDR3 has 16 residues. V lost 5 bases to trimming and J lost 0 bases; unmatched junction nucleotides: 8. CDR1 and CDR2 (germline): SEHNR, FQNEAQ (reference sequence). The CDR3 loop is CASSPRLAVSSYEQYF. CDR3 in DNA: TGTGCCAGCAGCCCCAGACTAGCGGTTAGCTCCTACGAGCAGTACTTC.

This clonotype was seen many times. The V gene is TRBV7-9, the J gene TRBJ1-1, with D perhaps TRBD1 (6 bases). The CDR3 is made up of 15 amino acids. The V end was cut by 2 bases, the J end by 7 bases, with 17 bases between. Germline V gene sequence: CDR1 SEHNR, CDR2 FQNEAQ (reference sequence). This chain's CDR3 is CASSLPPTGENEAFF. The CDR3 DNA sequence: TGTGCCAGCAGCTTACCGCCGACAGGAGAGAATGAAGCTTTCTTT. The full variable domain, its missing parts supplied by reference TRBV7-9 and TRBJ1-1, is DTGVSQNPRHKITKRGQNVTFRCDPISEHNRLYWYRQTLGQGPEFLTYFQNEAQLEKSRLLSDRFSAERPKGSFSTLEIQRTEQGDSAMYLCASSLPPTGENEAFFGQGTRLTVV.

At least ten counts were recorded for this clonotype. The chain combines TRBV2 with TRBJ2-5, with 14 bases aligning to TRBD2. Per germline, CDR1 SNHLY and CDR2 FYNNEI. The CDR3 runs 15 residues. V trimming: 5 bases; J trimming: 4 bases; junction bases outside the gene matches: 3. The CDR3 protein is CASSPTSGRGETQYF. The CDR3, as DNA: TGTGCCAGCAGTCCGACTAGCGGGAGGGGAGAGACCCAGTACTTC.

This clonotype was seen at least ten times. The rearrangement uses TRBV7-9 and TRBJ2-7; possibly TRBD2 for D (5 bases). The V gene's germline CDR1 is SEHNR and CDR2 FQNEAQ (reference sequence). This CDR3 spans 11 amino acids. Trimming took off 5 bases at V and 7 bases at J, with 9 bases between the two ends. The CDR3 loop reads CASSPGEEQYF. The CDR3 DNA reads TGTGCCAGCAGCCCCGGGGAGGAGCAGTACTTC.

The sample holds many counts of this clonotype. The rearrangement links TRBV12-3 or TRBV12-4 to TRBJ1-1; tentative D call: TRBD1 (6 bases). V lost 3 bases to trimming and J lost 1 base, with 12 bases between them. The CDR3 spans 15 residues. This CDR3 is CASSFLGATNTEAFF. CDR3 in DNA: TGTGCCAGCAGTTTCCTGGGGGCAACGAACACTGAAGCTTTCTTT.

This clonotype was counted at least ten times. V and J are TRBV12-3 or TRBV12-4 and TRBJ1-2; D remains ambiguous. V lost 1 base, J lost 8 bases, and 8 bases lay in between. The CDR3 is 12 residues long. CDR3 protein: CASSLEGGGYTF. CDR3 DNA: TGTGCCAGCAGTTTAGAGGGTGGCGGCTACACCTTC.

This clonotype was counted only a few times. The chain joins TRBV7-3 to TRBJ2-3, with 8 bases fitting TRBD2. The junction had 9 bases not matched to a gene; V was cut back by 5 bases and J by 2 bases. Germline-derived CDR1 and CDR2 are SGHTA and FQGTGA. The CDR3 has 16 amino acids. The chain's CDR3 is CASSLVAGTFTDTQYF. In DNA form, the CDR3 reads TGTGCCAGCAGCCTGGTAGCGGGAACTTTCACAGATACGCAGTATTTT.

The V and J genes are TRBV5-6 and TRBJ1-5; 7 bases match TRBD1. V lost 4 bases to trimming and J lost 0 bases; unmatched junction nucleotides: 10. Germline CDR1 reads SGHDT; CDR2 reads YYEEEE. CDR3 length: 17 residues. In DNA form, the CDR3 reads TGTGCCAGCAGCGGTTGGGACAGCCTAAATAGCAATCAGCCCCAGCATTTT. Translated: CASSGWDSLNSNQPQHF.

This chain uses TRBV29-1 with TRBJ2-7, with D possibly TRBD1 on 5 matching bases. The CDR3 contains 12 residues. V was cut by 0 bases and J by 2 bases, with 5 bases left in between. The germline V gene has CDR1 SQVTM and CDR2 ANQGSEA. The CDR3 protein is CSVEDRAYEQYF. For the CDR3, the DNA is TGCAGCGTTGAAGACAGGGCCTACGAGCAGTACTTC.

In this sample, this clonotype turned up a few times. The rearrangement links TRBV14 to TRBJ1-6, with 7 bases aligning to TRBD1. The CDR3 length is 17 residues. V shed 2 bases and J 4 bases; nucleotides not matched to a gene: 8. The germline gives CDR1 SGHDN, CDR2 FVKESK. The CDR3: CASSQIRDSYYNSPLHF. DNA for the CDR3: TGTGCCAGCAGCCAAATCCGGGACAGCTATTATAATTCACCCCTCCACTTT.

CDR3 DNA sequence: TGTGCCAGCAGCCCGGGCCCCAGGGGTCGGAGGAAAGCTTTCTTT. This encodes CASSPGPRGRRKAFF. V gene TRBV3-1 combines with J gene TRBJ1-1, with D perhaps matching TRBD1 (6 bases). V lost 4 bases, J lost 9 bases, and 21 bases lay in between. Germline-derived CDR1 and CDR2 are LGHDT and YNNKEL (reference sequence). The CDR3 loop spans 15 amino acids.

This clonotype was seen at least ten times. This chain uses TRBV19 with TRBJ1-1, with unresolved D. The CDR3 runs to 13 residues. From germline, CDR1 is LNHDA and CDR2 SQIVND (reference sequence). The germline V and J ends were trimmed by 3 bases and 3 bases, with 8 bases remaining between them. The CDR3, as DNA: TGTGCCAGTAGTATGTTAGAGGACACTGAAGCTTTCTTT. Its translation: CASSMLEDTEAFF.

This clonotype is classed as medium-sized (0.01 to 0.1%). The J gene is TRBJ1-1, the V gene TRBV20-1; unclear D gene. Germline V gene lookup returns CDR1 DFQATT and CDR2 SNEGSKA (reference sequence). V was pared by 0 bases and J by 11 bases, with 13 bases between. The CDR3 totals 12 residues. As DNA, the CDR3 is TGCAGTGCTAGAGATCCGGGAGGGCGTGCTTTCTTT. This encodes CSARDPGGRAFF.

This clonotype showed up just a few times. The chain combines TRBV10-3 with TRBJ2-1, with 7 nucleotides matching TRBD1. Germline CDR1 ENHRY, CDR2 SYGVKD. Trimming took 0 bases from V and 9 from J; bases not matched to a gene: 14. The CDR3 sequence is 17 residues long. CDR3: CAISESGPWDSVGEQFF. The CDR3 coding sequence is TGTGCCATCAGTGAGTCGGGACCGTGGGACAGTGTCGGTGAGCAGTTCTTC.

The table lists this clonotype with many counts. This rearrangement joins TRBV30 to TRBJ2-7; tentatively, D is TRBD1 (5 bases). Trimming cost V 4 bases and J 4 bases, with 8 bases left between them. Germline loops: CDR1 GTSNPN, CDR2 SVGIG (reference sequence). The CDR3 consists of 11 residues. As DNA, the CDR3 is TGTGCCTGGACCCAGGGATACGAGCAGTACTTC. Encoded protein: CAWTQGYEQYF.

The sample holds many counts of this clonotype. The chain has TRBV20-1 and TRBJ1-1, with a weak D call TRBD1 (6 bases). The CDR3 has 15 residues. CDR1 and CDR2 from the germline V gene are DFQATT and SNEGSKA (reference sequence). Trimming removed 3 bases from V and 0 bases from J, with 14 bases in between. The CDR3: CSARPPGQLNTEAFF. For the CDR3, the DNA is TGCAGTGCTAGGCCCCCCGGACAGTTGAACACTGAAGCTTTCTTT.

J is TRBJ2-5 and V is TRBV20-1; 10 bases match TRBD2. V lost 0 bases, J lost 9 bases, and 13 bases stayed unmatched. Looked up from germline, CDR1 is DFQATT and CDR2 is SNEGSKA (reference sequence). The CDR3 is 16 residues long. The CDR3 DNA reads as TGCAGTGCTAGAGATCTGGCTAGCGGGGGTGATAGGTCCCAGTACTTC. Its translation is CSARDLASGGDRSQYF.

This clonotype was detected many times. This sequence joins TRBV4-1 and TRBJ2-3; tentative D call: TRBD1 (5 bases). Trimming shortened V by 0 bases and J by 5 bases, and 15 bases separated the two germline ends. This CDR3 contains 16 residues. Germline CDR1 and CDR2: MGHRA and YSYEKL. CDR3 sequence (DNA): TGCGCCAGCAGCCAAGATTGGGGCAGGGTTGAAGATACGCAGTATTTT. It specifies CASSQDWGRVEDTQYF.